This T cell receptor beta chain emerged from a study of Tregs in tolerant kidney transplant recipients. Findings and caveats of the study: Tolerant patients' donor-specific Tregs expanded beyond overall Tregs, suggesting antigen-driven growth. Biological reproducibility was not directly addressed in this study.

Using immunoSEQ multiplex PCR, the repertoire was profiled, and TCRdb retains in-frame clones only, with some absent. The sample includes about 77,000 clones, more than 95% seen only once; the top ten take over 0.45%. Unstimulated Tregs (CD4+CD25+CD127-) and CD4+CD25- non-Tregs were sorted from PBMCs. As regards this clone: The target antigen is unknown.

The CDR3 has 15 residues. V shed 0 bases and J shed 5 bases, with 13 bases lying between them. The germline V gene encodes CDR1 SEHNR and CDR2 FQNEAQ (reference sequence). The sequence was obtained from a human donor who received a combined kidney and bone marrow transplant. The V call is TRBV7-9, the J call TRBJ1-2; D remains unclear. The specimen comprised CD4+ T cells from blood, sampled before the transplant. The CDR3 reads CASSLAQSRKYGYTF. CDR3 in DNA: TGTGCCAGCAGCTTAGCGCAGTCAAGAAAATATGGCTACACCTTC.